This T cell receptor beta chain was identified in a study of T cell responses to AZD1222 COVID-19 vaccine. This clone was seen just once. Antigen specificity is unknown. Trimming removed 5 bases at V and 5 bases at J, with 15 bases between. CDR3 length: 15 amino acids. Germline V lookup: CDR1 SNHLY, CDR2 FYNNEI. The study's findings and limits: At baseline, just a handful of AZD1222 recipients tested seropositive.

Sequencing used immunoSEQ multiplex PCR; TCRdb keeps in-frame clones, though not all of them. Among under 150,000 clones listed, 87% were seen once. The chain recombines TRBV2 with TRBJ1-4; no clear D. Sequencing was performed on peripheral blood, taken 28 days after the second AZD1222 dose. The sequence was obtained from an adult who received the AZD1222 COVID-19 vaccine. CDR3 sequence reads: CASSPTEYPNEKLFF. CDR3 DNA sequence: TGTGCCAGCAGTCCAACAGAATATCCAAATGAAAAACTGTTTTTT.